This TCR beta chain was captured by sequencing in a study of tumor-infiltrating lymphocytes in primary liver carcinoma. Across the study: The tumors ranged from 4.2 to 10 cm across and fell within stage T1-T3 N0M0. The study, taken as a whole, reports: There was no comparison of CD4+ and CD8+ repertoires, as samples were bulk unsorted. Tumor region pairs showed greater overlap than either tumor-adjacent or tumor-blood pairs did.

The CDR3 runs to 12 residues. Germline V gives CDR1 SQVTM, CDR2 ANQGSEA. Unsorted whole blood supplied the blood RNA, and germline DNA was isolated too. The authors made TCR beta cDNA from 400 to 550 ng total RNA with a constant-region primer. Three nested multiplex PCR rounds of slightly modified ARM-PCR generated TCR beta libraries. PCR rounds one and two used TRBV1-TRBV30 forward primers with a C-beta reverse primer for roughly 10 cycles each. One entry per CDR3 protein results from TCRdb running MiXCR on the multiplex PCR reads. There are fewer than 350,000 distinct CDR3 sequences in the sample; about 65% occur only once, and under 8.5% lies in the top ten. Details on this clonotype: Its specificity is unknown.

The chain uses TRBV29-1 and TRBJ2-5; D not certain. The specimen sequenced was peripheral blood. This TCR came from a middle-aged man with primary liver carcinoma and hepatitis B virus infection. In nucleotides, the CDR3 is TGCAACGTCGCCTTCAGTGGGCCGGCCCAGTACTTC. Translating gives CNVAFSGPAQYF.